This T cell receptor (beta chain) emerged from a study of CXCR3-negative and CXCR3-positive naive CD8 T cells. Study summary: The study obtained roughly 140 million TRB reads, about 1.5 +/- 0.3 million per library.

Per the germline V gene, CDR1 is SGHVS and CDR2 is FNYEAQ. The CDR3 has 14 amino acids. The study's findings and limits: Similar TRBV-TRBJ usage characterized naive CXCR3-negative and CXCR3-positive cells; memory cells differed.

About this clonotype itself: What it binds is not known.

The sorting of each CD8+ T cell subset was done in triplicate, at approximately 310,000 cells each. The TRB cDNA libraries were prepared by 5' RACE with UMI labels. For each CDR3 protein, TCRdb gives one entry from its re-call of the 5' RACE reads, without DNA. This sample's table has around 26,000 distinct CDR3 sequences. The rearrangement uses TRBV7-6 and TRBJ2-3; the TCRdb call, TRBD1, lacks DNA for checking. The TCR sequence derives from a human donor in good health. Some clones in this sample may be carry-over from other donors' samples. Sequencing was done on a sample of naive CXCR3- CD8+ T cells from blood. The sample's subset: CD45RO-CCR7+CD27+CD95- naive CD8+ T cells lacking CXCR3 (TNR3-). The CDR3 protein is CASSPAGGADTQYF.